This entry concerns a single TCR beta chain. Germline-derived CDR1 and CDR2 are KGHSH and LQKENI. V trimming: 5 bases; J trimming: 3 bases; junction bases outside the gene matches: 5. CDR3 size: 14 residues. Original analysis: Reference gene primer amplification gave nucleated cell count estimates. TCRdb's table, derived via immunoSEQ multiplex PCR, lists solely in-frame clones and lacks some. V and J calls and clone size are given by that table; D and trimming were obtained from the DNA. Of roughly 150,000 clones listed, 80% to 90% are singletons. This entry is derived from a study of blood T cell repertoires in COVID-19. Study-wide context: COVID-19 samples, acute and convalescent, were from the United States, Italy and Spain. PBMCs, B-cell-depleted T cells, or T cells provided the cDNA or gDNA that made up the material.

The receptor was isolated from a middle-aged woman with acute or convalescent COVID-19. Sequencing used peripheral blood. The chain couples TRBV18 to TRBJ2-7, with TRBD1 matching 9 bases. The CDR3 nucleotides read TGTGCCAGCTCAACCGGGACAGGGAACTACGAGCAGTACTTC. Amino acid sequence: CASSTGTGNYEQYF. Combining the CDR3 with reference TRBV18 and TRBJ2-7 gives the whole variable domain NAGVMQNPRHLVRRRGQEARLRCSPMKGHSHVYWYRQLPEEGLKFMVYLQKENIIDESGMPKERFSAEFPKEGPSILRIQQVVRGDSAAYFCASSTGTGNYEQYFGPGTRLTVT.